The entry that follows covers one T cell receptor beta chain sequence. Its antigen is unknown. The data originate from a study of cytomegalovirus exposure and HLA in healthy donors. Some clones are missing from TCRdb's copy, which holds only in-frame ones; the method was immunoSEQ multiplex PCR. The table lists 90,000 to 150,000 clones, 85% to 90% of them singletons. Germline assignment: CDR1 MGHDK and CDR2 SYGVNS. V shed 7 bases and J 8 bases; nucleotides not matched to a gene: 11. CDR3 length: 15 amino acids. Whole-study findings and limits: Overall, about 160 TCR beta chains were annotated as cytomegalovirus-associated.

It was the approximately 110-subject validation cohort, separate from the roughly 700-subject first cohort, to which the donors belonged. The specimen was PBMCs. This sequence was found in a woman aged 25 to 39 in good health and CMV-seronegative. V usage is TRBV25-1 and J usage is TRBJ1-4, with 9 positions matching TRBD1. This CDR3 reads CASTTTGTGSEKLFF. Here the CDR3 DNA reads TGTGCCAGCACGACCACCGGGACAGGGAGCGAAAAACTGTTTTTT. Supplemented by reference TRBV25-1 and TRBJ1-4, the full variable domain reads EADIYQTPRYLVIGTGKKITLECSQTMGHDKMYWYQQDPGMELHLIHYSYGVNSTEKGDLSSESTVSRIRTEHFPLTLESARPSHTSQYLCASTTTGTGSEKLFFGSGTQLSVL.